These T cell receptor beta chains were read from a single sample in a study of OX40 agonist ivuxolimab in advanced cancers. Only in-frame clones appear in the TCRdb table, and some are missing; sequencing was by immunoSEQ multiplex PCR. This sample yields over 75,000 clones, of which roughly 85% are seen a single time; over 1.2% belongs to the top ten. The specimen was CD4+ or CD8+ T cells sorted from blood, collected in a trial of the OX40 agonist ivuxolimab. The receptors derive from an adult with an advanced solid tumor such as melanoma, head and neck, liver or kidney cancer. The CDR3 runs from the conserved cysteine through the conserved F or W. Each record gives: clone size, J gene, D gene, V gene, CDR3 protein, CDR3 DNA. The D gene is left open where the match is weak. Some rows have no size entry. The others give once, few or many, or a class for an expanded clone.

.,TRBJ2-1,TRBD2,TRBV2,CASRGTSGGNNEQFF,TGTGCCAGCAGGGGGACTAGCGGAGGAAACAATGAGCAGTTCTTC
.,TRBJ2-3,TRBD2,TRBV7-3,CASSLGTSGTDTQYF,TGTGCCAGCAGCCTCGGGACTAGCGGTACAGATACGCAGTATTTT
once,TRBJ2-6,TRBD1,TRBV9,CASSVGDRAGANVLTF,TGTGCCAGCAGCGTGGGTGACAGGGCTGGGGCCAACGTCCTGACTTTC
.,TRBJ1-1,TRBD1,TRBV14,CASSRGQGQNTEAFF,TGTGCCAGCAGCCGAGGACAGGGGCAGAACACTGAAGCTTTCTTT
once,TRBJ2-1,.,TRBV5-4,CASSLTGSSYNEQFF,TGTGCCAGCAGCTTGACAGGGAGCTCCTACAATGAGCAGTTCTTC
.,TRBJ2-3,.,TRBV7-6,CASSLGQYTDTQYF,TGTGCCAGCAGCTTAGGCCAATACACAGATACGCAGTATTTT
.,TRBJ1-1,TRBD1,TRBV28,CASSLIDRGVRYTEAFF,TGTGCCAGCAGTTTAATCGACAGGGGGGTACGATACACTGAAGCTTTCTTT
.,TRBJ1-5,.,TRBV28,CASWAYSNQPQHF,TGTGCGTCATGGGCCTATAGCAATCAGCCCCAGCATTTT
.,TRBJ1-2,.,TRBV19,CASSRNGPNYGYTF,TGTGCCAGTAGTCGGAACGGACCTAACTATGGCTACACCTTC
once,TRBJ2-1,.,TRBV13,CASSPALGATSYNEQFF,TGTGCCAGCAGTCCAGCACTCGGGGCAACCTCCTACAATGAGCAGTTCTTC
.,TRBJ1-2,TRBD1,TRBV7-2,CASSLQGEFGYTF,TGTGCCAGCAGTCTTCAGGGGGAGTTTGGCTACACCTTC
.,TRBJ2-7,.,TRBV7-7,CASSLARGYEQYF,TGTGCTAGCAGCTTAGCTCGGGGATACGAGCAGTACTTC
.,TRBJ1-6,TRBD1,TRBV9,CASSALGTGKNSPLHF,TGTGCCAGCAGCGCTCTCGGGACAGGGAAAAACTCACCCCTCCACTTT
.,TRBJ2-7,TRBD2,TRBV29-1,CSVEVLRGTSGEDEQYF,TGCAGCGTTGAAGTTCTACGCGGGACTAGCGGGGAGGACGAGCAGTACTTC
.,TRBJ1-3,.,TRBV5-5,CASSYQIPGASGNTIYF,TGTGCCAGCAGCTACCAGATCCCCGGGGCCTCTGGAAACACCATATATTTT
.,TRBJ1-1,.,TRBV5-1,CASSFGGEGTEAFF,TGCGCCAGCAGCTTCGGTGGGGAGGGCACTGAAGCTTTCTTT
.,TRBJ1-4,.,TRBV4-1,CASSQEAIGRGNEKLFF,TGCGCCAGCAGCCAAGAGGCGATAGGCAGGGGTAATGAAAAACTGTTTTTT
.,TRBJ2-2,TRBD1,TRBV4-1,CASSPQGRTTGGTGELFF,TGCGCCAGCAGCCCTCAGGGGCGAACGACAGGGGGGACCGGGGAGCTGTTTTTT
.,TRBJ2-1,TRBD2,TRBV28,CASSFPAGEGSLGLFF,TGTGCCAGCAGTTTCCCGGCGGGAGAGGGTTCCTTGGGCCTGTTCTTC
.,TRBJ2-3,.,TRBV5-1,CASSLGNTDTQYF,TGCGCCAGCAGCCTAGGGAACACAGATACGCAGTATTTT
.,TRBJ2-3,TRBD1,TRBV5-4,CASSLQGDADTQYF,TGTGCCAGCAGCTTACAGGGGGACGCAGATACGCAGTATTTT
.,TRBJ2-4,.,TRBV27,CASSLTGFEEENIQYF,TGTGCCAGCAGTTTAACCGGGTTTGAGGAGGAAAACATTCAGTACTTC
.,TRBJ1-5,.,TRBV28,CATSRGNQPQHF,TGTGCCACCTCAAGGGGCAATCAGCCCCAGCATTTT
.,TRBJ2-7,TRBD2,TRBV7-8,CASSSGSRNEQYF,TGTGCCAGCAGTAGCGGGAGTAGAAACGAGCAGTACTTC
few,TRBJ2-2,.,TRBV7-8,CASSLTEKNTGELFF,TGTGCCAGCAGCTTAACTGAAAAGAACACCGGGGAGCTGTTTTTT
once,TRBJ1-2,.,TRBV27,CASRLLTTGRINYGYTF,TGTGCCAGCAGGTTACTCACTACAGGGCGCATAAACTATGGCTACACCTTC
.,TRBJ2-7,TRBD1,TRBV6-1,CASSERSGLGTGLF,TGTGCCAGCAGTGAAAGAAGCGGACTCGGGACAGGGCTCTTC
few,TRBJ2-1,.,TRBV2,CASSDTGPLNEQFF,TGTGCCAGCAGTGATACAGGGCCACTCAATGAGCAGTTCTTC
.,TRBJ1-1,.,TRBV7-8,CASSFVRREGTEAFF,TGTGCCAGCAGCTTCGTCCGCAGGGAAGGCACTGAAGCTTTCTTT
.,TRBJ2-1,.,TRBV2,CANAARLSSYNEQFF,TGTGCCAACGCTGCCAGGTTGAGCTCCTACAATGAGCAGTTCTTC
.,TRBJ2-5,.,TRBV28,CAINPRRGETQYF,TGTGCCATCAACCCTCGGAGAGGAGAGACCCAGTACTTC
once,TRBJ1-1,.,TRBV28,CASSLPGRGVNTEAFF,TGTGCCAGCAGTTTACCAGGGAGAGGAGTGAACACTGAAGCTTTCTTT
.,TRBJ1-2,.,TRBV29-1,CSVEGGGGYGYTF,TGCAGCGTTGAAGGGGGAGGGGGCTATGGCTACACCTTC
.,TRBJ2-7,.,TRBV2,CASRDPRRHEQYF,TGTGCCAGCAGAGACCCCCGACGCCACGAGCAGTACTTC
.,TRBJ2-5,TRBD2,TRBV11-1,CASTGTSGSTQYF,TGTGCCAGCACCGGGACTAGCGGGAGCACCCAGTACTTC
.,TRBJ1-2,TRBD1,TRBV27,CASTTFGQGNYGYTF,TGTGCCAGCACCACCTTCGGACAGGGCAACTATGGCTACACCTTC
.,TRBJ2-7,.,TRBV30,CAWGLNYEQYF,TGTGCCTGGGGCCTGAACTACGAGCAGTACTTC
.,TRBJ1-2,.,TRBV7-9,CASSLSGAYYGYTF,TGTGCCAGCAGCTTATCGGGGGCCTACTATGGCTACACCTTC
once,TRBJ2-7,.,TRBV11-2,CASSPQRVPYEQYF,TGTGCCAGCAGCCCACAGAGAGTCCCCTACGAGCAGTACTTC
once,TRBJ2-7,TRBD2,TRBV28,CASSLLADHYEQYF,TGTGCCAGCAGCCTACTAGCGGACCATTACGAGCAGTACTTC
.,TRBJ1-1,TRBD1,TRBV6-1,CASLDRGLMNTEAFF,TGTGCCAGCCTAGACAGGGGCCTCATGAACACTGAAGCTTTCTTT
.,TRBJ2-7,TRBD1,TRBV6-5,CASSSSRGIYEQYF,TGTGCCAGCAGTTCGTCCAGGGGGATCTACGAGCAGTACTTC
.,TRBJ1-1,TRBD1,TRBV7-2,CASSFQGVSVNTEAFF,TGTGCCAGCAGCTTTCAGGGGGTGTCGGTGAACACTGAAGCTTTCTTT
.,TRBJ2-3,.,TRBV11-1,CASSFHDTQYF,TGTGCCAGCAGCTTTCATGATACGCAGTATTTT
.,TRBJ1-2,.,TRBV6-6,CASSTRTFGYTF,TGTGCCAGCAGTACTAGGACGTTTGGCTACACCTTC
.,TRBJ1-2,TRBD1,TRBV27,CASRGQIGGYTF,TGTGCCAGCAGGGGACAGATAGGGGGCTACACCTTC
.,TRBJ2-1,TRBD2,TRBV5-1,CASSLPGLAGGNEQFF,TGCGCCAGCAGCTTGCCGGGACTAGCGGGGGGCAATGAGCAGTTCTTC
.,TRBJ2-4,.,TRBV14,CASSQGVGNIQYF,TGTGCCAGCAGCCAGGGTGTTGGTAACATTCAGTACTTC
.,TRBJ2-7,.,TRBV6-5,CASSSSRGTRHEQYF,TGTGCCAGCAGTTCCTCGCGAGGGACCCGGCACGAGCAGTACTTC
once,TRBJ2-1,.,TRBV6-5,CASSYSRRPPDEQFF,TGTGCCAGCAGTTACAGTCGTAGACCGCCCGATGAGCAGTTCTTC
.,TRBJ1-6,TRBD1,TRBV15,CATSRGTGRTSPLHF,TGTGCCACCAGCAGAGGGACAGGCCGAACTTCACCCCTCCACTTT
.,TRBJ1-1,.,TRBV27,CASSYGRGETEAFF,TGTGCCAGCAGTTACGGAAGGGGCGAAACTGAAGCTTTCTTT
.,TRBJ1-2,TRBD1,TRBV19,CASRGTGGTGYTF,TGTGCCAGTAGGGGGACAGGGGGAACTGGCTACACCTTC
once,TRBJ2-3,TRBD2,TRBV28,CASSLAGGPGDTQYF,TGTGCCAGCAGCTTAGCGGGGGGGCCGGGAGATACGCAGTATTTT
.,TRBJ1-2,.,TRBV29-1,CSVGSRLKQEDYGYTF,TGCAGCGTTGGTTCTCGGTTAAAGCAGGAAGACTATGGCTACACCTTC
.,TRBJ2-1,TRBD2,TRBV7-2,CASSLYELRGVRNEQFF,TGTGCCAGCAGCTTATATGAGTTACGGGGGGTACGCAATGAGCAGTTCTTC
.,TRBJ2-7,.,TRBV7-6,CASSLDPPRQQYF,TGTGCCAGCAGCTTAGACCCGCCTCGACAGCAGTACTTC
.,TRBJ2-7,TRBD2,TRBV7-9,CASSLWRGSGRVLNEQYF,TGTGCCAGCAGCTTATGGCGGGGGAGCGGGAGGGTCTTGAACGAGCAGTACTTC
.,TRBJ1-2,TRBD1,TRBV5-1,CASSLTGYGYTF,TGCGCCAGCAGCCTGACAGGGTATGGCTACACCTTC
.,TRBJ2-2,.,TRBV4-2,CASSQDRNGELFF,TGTGCCAGCAGCCAAGATCGGAACGGGGAGCTGTTTTTT